The 11 T cell receptor beta chains presented below share a single source sample, sequenced in a study of shared clonotypes between healthy human individuals. Sequencing used immunoSEQ multiplex PCR; TCRdb keeps in-frame clones, though not all of them. The table records millions of clones, roughly 96% of them present only once. The material sequenced was naive CD4+ T cells sorted from blood. The subset was: CD45RA+ positively selected. These receptors were collected from a young man in good health.

This sequence joins TRBV7-9 and TRBJ2-5; D uncertain. Per the germline V gene, CDR1 is SEHNR and CDR2 is FQNEAQ (reference sequence). V was trimmed by 5 bases and J by 6 bases, leaving 10 bases between them. This CDR3 has 12 amino acids. CDR3 residues: CASSIGRQTQYF. Here the CDR3 DNA reads TGTGCCAGCAGCATCGGACGGCAGACCCAGTACTTC.

This clone was counted once. Other DNA variants within this sample encode the same CDR3. The rearrangement uses TRBV30 and TRBJ1-6; no clear D gene. This CDR3 has 17 residues. V lost 0 bases, J lost 0 bases, and 12 bases lay in between. Germline V gene sequence: CDR1 GTSNPN, CDR2 SVGIG (reference sequence). CDR3 DNA: TGTGCCTGGAGTGTACTGTCGGGAAGCTCCTATAATTCACCCCTCCACTTT. Translating gives CAWSVLSGSSYNSPLHF.

The rearrangement links TRBV2 to TRBJ1-5; D uncertain. Trimming took off 7 bases at V and 6 bases at J, with 13 bases between the two ends. The CDR3 length is 13 residues. Per germline, CDR1 SNHLY and CDR2 FYNNEI. Written as DNA, the CDR3 is TGTGCCAGCACTAGAGGGATAGGTCAGCCCCAGCATTTT. This gives the protein CASTRGIGQPQHF.

The rearrangement links TRBV10-3 to TRBJ2-7; D gene unclear. Germline CDR1 is ENHRY and CDR2 is SYGVKD. The CDR3 runs 13 residues. V dropped 5 bases and J dropped 6 bases, with 14 bases sitting between them. This chain's CDR3 is CAISSQNSGEQYF. The CDR3 DNA is TGTGCCATCAGTTCACAGAACTCGGGCGAGCAGTACTTC.

To note about this clone: Different DNA sequences within this sample yield the same CDR3. The gene calls are TRBV18 and TRBJ1-3; D remains unclear. CDR3 length: 15 amino acids. Germline loops: CDR1 KGHSH, CDR2 LQKENI. Trimming stripped 0 bases from V and 1 base from J, with 7 bases between. The CDR3: CASSPPGGSGNTIYF. DNA of the CDR3: TGTGCCAGCTCACCACCGGGTGGATCTGGAAACACCATATATTTT.

This clone was detected only once. V and J are TRBV9 and TRBJ1-4, with D perhaps TRBD1 (5 bases). In germline, CDR1 is SGDLS, CDR2 YYNGEE. Trimming removed 0 bases from V and 7 bases from J, with 10 bases in between. The CDR3 spans 14 residues. The CDR3 bases are TGTGCCAGCAGCGTAGGACAGACTGCTGAAAAACTGTTTTTT. Encoded protein: CASSVGQTAEKLFF.

DNA of the CDR3: TGTGCCAGCAGCTTTGCCGCGCAGGGCCACAATCAGCCCCAGCATTTT. Translated: CASSFAAQGHNQPQHF. This chain uses TRBV7-8 with TRBJ1-5, with a tentative D call TRBD1 (5 bases). Germline CDR1 SGHVS, CDR2 FQNEAQ. This CDR3 is built from 16 residues. Trimming pared 3 bases from V and 3 bases from J, leaving 15 bases between. Using reference TRBV7-8 and TRBJ1-5 for the parts outside the CDR3, the full variable domain is GAGVSQSPRYKVAKRGQDVALRCDPISGHVSLFWYQQALGQGPEFLTYFQNEAQLDKSGLPSDRFFAERPEGSVSTLKIQRTQQEDSAVYLCASSFAAQGHNQPQHFGDGTRLSIL.

The CDR3 coding sequence is TGTGCCAGCAGTGACATCCTCTACGAGCAGTACTTC. Translation gives CASSDILYEQYF. This rearrangement joins TRBV25-1 to TRBJ2-7; no clear D. The CDR3 is made up of 12 amino acids. V lost 3 bases and J 3 bases, leaving 6 bases between the germline ends. The germline CDR1 and CDR2 sequences are MGHDK and SYGVNS.

This rearrangement joins TRBV7-8 to TRBJ2-3, with D possibly TRBD1 on 7 matching bases. The CDR3 has 17 amino acids. Germline-derived CDR1 and CDR2 are SGHVS and FQNEAQ. V shed 5 bases and J shed 4 bases, with 22 bases lying between them. The CDR3 sequence: CASSLRGASASPDTQYF. CDR3 coding DNA: TGTGCCAGCAGCCTCAGGGGGGCCAGCGCTAGCCCAGATACGCAGTATTTT.

V usage is TRBV7-9 and J usage is TRBJ2-5; 13 positions match TRBD2. This CDR3 is built from 16 residues. Germline V gene lookup returns CDR1 SEHNR and CDR2 FQNEAQ (reference sequence). The ends lost 2 bases at V and 3 bases at J; junction bases unmatched: 3. CDR3 bases: TGTGCCAGCAGCTTAACGGGACTAGCGGGGAAAGAGACCCAGTACTTC. Encoded protein: CASSLTGLAGKETQYF. Looking up the rest from reference TRBV7-9 and TRBJ2-5 gives the full variable domain: DTGVSQNPRHKITKRGQNVTFRCDPISEHNRLYWYRQTLGQGPEFLTYFQNEAQLEKSRLLSDRFSAERPKGSFSTLEIQRTEQGDSAMYLCASSLTGLAGKETQYFGPGTRLLVL.

The chain recombines TRBV9 with TRBJ1-2; 8 bases are a match to TRBD1. Germline V gene sequence: CDR1 SGDLS, CDR2 YYNGEE. The trim removed 3 bases at V and 4 bases at J, leaving 5 bases unmatched. There are 14 residues in the CDR3. The CDR3 is CASSAPQGVYGYTF. For the CDR3, the DNA is TGTGCCAGCAGCGCACCACAGGGGGTCTATGGCTACACCTTC.